This is a list of T cell receptor beta chains from one sample in a study of cytomegalovirus exposure and HLA in healthy donors. The assay was immunoSEQ multiplex PCR, and TCRdb's table has in-frame clones only and misses some. Here the sample spans some 95,000 clones, under 85% being singletons. The sequenced sample consisted of PBMCs. These receptors originate from a woman aged 35 to 49 in good health and CMV-seropositive. Each CDR3 is given with its conserved first and last residue. D genes are given only for firm matches. Some rows mark clone size as missing; the rest say once, few, many or name a class of expanded clone.

CASRGAGVLSGANVLTF,TGTGCCAGTAGAGGAGCGGGAGTCTTATCTGGGGCCAACGTCCTGACTTTC,TRBD2,TRBV19,TRBJ2-6,.
CAWSVQANTEAFF,TGTGCCTGGAGTGTACAGGCGAACACTGAAGCTTTCTTT,.,TRBV30,TRBJ1-1,few
CASSEYTTTQYF,TGTGCCAGCAGTGAATATACTACCACGCAGTATTTT,.,TRBV25-1,TRBJ2-3,once
CASSLRSGRGNEQFF,TGCGCCAGCAGCCTACGAAGCGGGAGAGGGAATGAGCAGTTCTTC,TRBD2,TRBV5-1,TRBJ2-1,.
CAISEWGENGYTF,TGTGCCATCAGTGAGTGGGGAGAGAATGGCTACACCTTC,.,TRBV10-3,TRBJ1-2,.
CASSGGGQGGEKLFF,TGTGCCAGCAGTGGGGGCGGACAGGGGGGTGAAAAACTGTTTTTT,TRBD1,TRBV6-1,TRBJ1-4,few
CASSLASSYEQYF,TGTGCCAGCAGCTTAGCCAGCTCCTACGAGCAGTACTTC,.,TRBV11-3,TRBJ2-7,.
CASSSQGSYEQYF,TGTGCCAGTAGTAGCCAGGGGTCCTACGAGCAGTACTTC,.,TRBV19,TRBJ2-7,.
CAISLDRGSARSSYNEQFF,TGTGCCATCAGCCTAGACAGGGGGTCAGCGCGGAGCTCCTACAATGAGCAGTTCTTC,TRBD1,TRBV10-3,TRBJ2-1,.
CASSFFGGADTQYF,TGTGCCAGCAGTTTTTTCGGGGGGGCAGATACGCAGTATTTT,TRBD2,TRBV27,TRBJ2-3,.
CASSSPQTPGVGYTF,TGTGCCAGCAGTTCCCCTCAAACGCCGGGGGTTGGCTACACCTTC,.,TRBV6-1,TRBJ1-2,.
CASSEYRAFF,TGTGCCAGCAGTGAATATCGGGCTTTCTTT,.,TRBV6-1,TRBJ1-1,few
CASSSQDFGRFSEAFF,TGTGCCAGCAGCTCCCAGGACTTCGGGCGGTTCTCTGAAGCTTTCTTT,.,TRBV5-6,TRBJ1-1,.
CASSFSRTATYGYTF,TGTGCCAGCAGCTTTAGTCGGACAGCGACCTATGGCTACACCTTC,.,TRBV9,TRBJ1-2,.
CASFTGEDTGELFF,TGTGCCAGTTTTACAGGGGAGGACACCGGGGAGCTGTTTTTT,.,TRBV6-5,TRBJ2-2,.
CASSPPGTGRGRELFF,TGTGCCAGCAGCCCACCCGGGACAGGGCGGGGCAGGGAGCTGTTTTTT,TRBD1,TRBV7-9,TRBJ2-2,once
CAITPGLAAEQYF,TGTGCCATCACCCCAGGACTAGCGGCCGAGCAGTACTTC,TRBD2,TRBV10-3,TRBJ2-7,.
CASSLVRNDGANVLTF,TGTGCCAGCAGCTTAGTCAGGAACGATGGGGCCAACGTCCTGACTTTC,.,TRBV7-8,TRBJ2-6,.
CASSLRSSGGTEQFF,TGTGCCAGCAGTTTAAGGTCTAGCGGAGGGACTGAGCAGTTCTTC,TRBD2,TRBV27,TRBJ2-1,.
CASSLAEDTGELFF,TGTGCCAGCAGTTTAGCAGAGGACACCGGGGAGCTGTTTTTT,.,TRBV6-5,TRBJ2-2,.
CAAPGYGYTF,TGTGCCGCCCCGGGCTATGGCTACACCTTC,.,TRBV9,TRBJ1-2,.
CASAAKANSPLHF,TGTGCCAGCGCGGCGAAGGCTAATTCACCCCTCCACTTT,.,TRBV2,TRBJ1-6,.
CASSTLGTPGVDTQYF,TGCGCCAGCAGCACACTCGGGACACCGGGCGTAGATACGCAGTATTTT,.,TRBV5-1,TRBJ2-3,.
CASSYKNSGEETQYF,TGTGCCAGCAGCTACAAAAATAGCGGGGAAGAGACCCAGTACTTC,TRBD2,TRBV5-4,TRBJ2-5,.
CASRERETQYF,TGTGCCAGCAGGGAGAGGGAGACCCAGTACTTC,.,TRBV28,TRBJ2-5,few
CASSHRATNEKLFF,TGCGCCAGCAGCCACAGAGCAACTAATGAAAAACTGTTTTTT,.,TRBV5-1,TRBJ1-4,once
CASGQGDREQYF,TGTGCCAGCGGGCAGGGGGATAGGGAGCAGTACTTC,TRBD1,TRBV6-5,TRBJ2-7,many
CASSLDRGGRYEQYF,TGTGCCAGCAGCTTAGATCGCGGGGGAAGGTACGAGCAGTACTTC,TRBD2,TRBV11-2,TRBJ2-7,once
CASNLGQGINTIYF,TGTGCCAGCAACCTCGGACAGGGTATAAACACCATATATTTT,TRBD1,TRBV6-6,TRBJ1-3,.
CASSELLQGTYEQYF,TGTGCCAGCAGTGAATTATTACAGGGGACCTACGAGCAGTACTTC,TRBD1,TRBV25-1,TRBJ2-7,few
CASGDRSYGYTF,TGCGCCAGCGGCGACAGGTCCTACGGCTACACCTTC,.,TRBV5-1,TRBJ1-2,.
CASTGTTYNEQFF,TGTGCCAGCACCGGGACTACCTACAATGAGCAGTTCTTC,TRBD2,TRBV6-5,TRBJ2-1,.
CASSSPIRGKDEQFF,TGTGCCAGCAGCTCGCCCATTAGGGGAAAGGATGAGCAGTTCTTC,.,TRBV27,TRBJ2-1,.
CAWRPGQGFGEKLFF,TGTGCCTGGAGACCGGGACAGGGGTTTGGTGAAAAACTGTTTTTT,TRBD1,TRBV30,TRBJ1-4,.
CASSPGTGSYEQYF,TGTGCCAGTAGTCCGGGGACAGGGAGCTACGAGCAGTACTTC,TRBD1,TRBV19,TRBJ2-7,.
CASGQGALKSQPQHF,TGTGCCAGCGGACAGGGGGCCCTTAAGAGTCAGCCCCAGCATTTT,TRBD1,TRBV6-1,TRBJ1-5,.
CASSLGGTGMDQPQHF,TGTGCCAGCAGTTTGGGAGGGACAGGGATGGATCAGCCCCAGCATTTT,TRBD1,TRBV28,TRBJ1-5,.
CASSLGARVGGYTF,TGTGCCAGCAGTTTGGGGGCGCGAGTTGGTGGCTACACCTTC,.,TRBV28,TRBJ1-2,.
CASSREGLAVYNEQFF,TGTGCCAGCAGCCGGGAGGGACTAGCGGTCTACAATGAGCAGTTCTTC,TRBD2,TRBV5-4,TRBJ2-1,.
CASSLLAGGQETQYF,TGTGCCAGCAGTTTACTAGCGGGAGGGCAAGAGACCCAGTACTTC,TRBD2,TRBV27,TRBJ2-5,.
CASSSRNPETQYF,TGTGCCAGTAGCTCTAGAAATCCGGAGACCCAGTACTTC,.,TRBV19,TRBJ2-5,.
CASSEWGEGLNEQYF,TGTGCCAGCAGTGAATGGGGGGAAGGACTAAACGAGCAGTACTTC,.,TRBV2,TRBJ2-7,.
CASSLADRSQETQYF,TGTGCCAGCAGCTTGGCGGACAGATCCCAAGAGACCCAGTACTTC,.,TRBV11-3,TRBJ2-5,.
CASSVAATHYEQYF,TGTGCCAGCAGTGTAGCAGCCACCCACTACGAGCAGTACTTC,.,TRBV27,TRBJ2-7,.
CASSPGLQTYNEQFF,TGTGCCAGCAGCCCGGGACTTCAAACTTACAATGAGCAGTTCTTC,.,TRBV5-6,TRBJ2-1,.
CAISESRDRGRDEKLFF,TGTGCCATCAGTGAGTCCCGGGACAGGGGTAGGGATGAAAAACTGTTTTTT,TRBD1,TRBV10-3,TRBJ1-4,.
CASSLGADRGPYF,TGCGCCAGCAGCTTGGGGGCGGACAGGGGGCCGTATTTT,TRBD1,TRBV5-1,TRBJ2-3,.
CASSPLAGKIDNQPQHF,TGTGCCAGCTCACCACTTGCAGGCAAGATCGACAATCAGCCCCAGCATTTT,.,TRBV18,TRBJ1-5,.
CASSQTGDTQYF,TGTGCCAGCTCTCAAACAGGGGATACGCAGTATTTT,.,TRBV18,TRBJ2-3,.
CASNGQGQKIKAFF,TGTGCCAGCAACGGACAGGGGCAAAAAATCAAAGCTTTCTTT,TRBD1,TRBV2,TRBJ1-1,.
CASSGGMDGAGELFF,TGTGCCAGCAGTGGAGGAATGGATGGCGCCGGGGAGCTGTTTTTT,.,TRBV6-1,TRBJ2-2,few
CASSLAGTGVNEKLFF,TGCGCCAGCAGCTTGGCCGGGACAGGTGTGAATGAAAAACTGTTTTTT,TRBD1,TRBV5-1,TRBJ1-4,.
CASSEGANNEQFF,TGTGCCAGCAGTGAAGGGGCGAACAATGAGCAGTTCTTC,.,TRBV6-4,TRBJ2-1,.
CASSLSQGGADTQYF,TGTGCCAGCAGTTTATCGCAGGGAGGCGCAGATACGCAGTATTTT,.,TRBV28,TRBJ2-3,.
CASRGAGKYEQYF,TGTGCCAGCCGGGGGGCAGGGAAGTACGAGCAGTACTTC,.,TRBV6-1,TRBJ2-7,.
CASHDGTSAYNEQFF,TGTGCCAGCCACGACGGGACTAGCGCCTACAATGAGCAGTTCTTC,TRBD2,TRBV19,TRBJ2-1,.